These T cell receptor beta chains were read from a single sample in a study of T cells after yellow fever vaccination. TCRdb re-called the 5' RACE reads with MiXCR, one entry per CDR3 protein. The table includes hundreds of thousands of distinct CDR3 sequences, about 12% detected once. The source material was PBMCs, sampled on the day of the yellow fever booster vaccination. These receptor sequences come from a man aged 25 to 40 who received the YFV17D yellow fever vaccine. The CDR3 runs from the conserved cysteine through the conserved F or W. Not all rows give a size; the values are once, few, many and, for expanded clones, a class.

V,size,CDR3
TRBV6-1,few,CASTQTGGRTDTQYF
TRBV30,few,CAWSVESPLHF
TRBV5-5,NA,CASSRRRDGISYNEQFF
TRBV10-3,few,CAIRPSGAFSYNEQFF
TRBV25-1,NA,CASSAPDRADEKLFF
TRBV29-1,few,CSVCEFSSYEQYF
TRBV6-8,NA,CASRRTGEWYNEQFF
TRBV20-1,NA,CSARSDAPETQYF
TRBV6-5,NA,CASSSIGTGGEYEQYF
TRBV25-1,few,CASSEEGWQGRAEAFF
TRBV10-3,NA,CATRQGAPDSPLHF
TRBV2,few,CASRPGLAGDNEQFF
TRBV7-8,few,CASSSHRDTGYTF
TRBV20-1,few,CSARVLGRGSYEQYF
TRBV20-1,NA,CSASSPSGYEQYF
TRBV7-2,few,CASRKSSGSYEQYF
TRBV6-2/TRBV6-3,many,CASSYGLAGVAYEQYF
TRBV5-6,few,CASSALRDIGSYEQYF
TRBV15,many,CATSRDPTGGGDTQYF
TRBV5-1,few,CASSSYPERQETQYF
TRBV5-1,few,CASSLDVRTRDTIYF
TRBV4-3,few,CASSQDWDSNQPQHF
TRBV7-2,few,CASSFTGPYTEAFF
TRBV20-1,few,CSAIRLAGLYEQYF
TRBV20-1,NA,CSAQREALNYGYTF
TRBV12-5,NA,CASGSTDSPNEQFF
TRBV2,NA,CAIWTVQDGYTF
TRBV20-1,many,CSAPESQIGTVLSPLHF
TRBV6-5,NA,CASSYKRLNTGELFF
TRBV5-5,NA,CASSFLAGEEQFF
TRBV10-1,NA,CASSERFVGDEQYF
TRBV7-9,NA,CASSRFGLAGGVDEQFF
TRBV7-3,NA,CASSLMFGLQETQYF
TRBV12-3/TRBV12-4,NA,CASKRAGGSYEQYF
TRBV5-5,NA,CASSLRGASNQPQHF
TRBV7-2,few,CASSFRQPGNTIYF
TRBV5-5,NA,CASTKQGGEYPYEQYF
TRBV7-8,NA,CASSPLAVGAGDTQYF
TRBV30,NA,CACSKGGETQYF
TRBV29-1,many,CSVAATPNAYEQYF
TRBV20-1,NA,CSARSFSSYEQYF
TRBV5-1,few,CASNNAGSTDTQYF
TRBV11-1,NA,CASSQRGIAGIPLHETQYF
TRBV4-2,few,CASSQIGTGELFF
TRBV20-1,many,CSARVGLAGITNSYNEQFF
TRBV6-5,few,CASSYRDSGPLAFF
TRBV24-1,few,CATSNFLAGDEQFF
TRBV7-2,NA,CASSLGGGASGRDTQYF